This paragraph covers one T cell receptor beta chain sequence. As yet, its antigen is unknown. Data came from immunoSEQ multiplex PCR; TCRdb stores just in-frame clones and leaves some out. The sample consists of 200,000 or so clones, roughly 88% of them appearing once. The source of the sample is a study of cytomegalovirus exposure and HLA in healthy donors. Study-wide background: It was reported in a later analysis that the same platform had been used for the 120 validation repertoires as for the approximately 730 first-cohort repertoires.

Study results and caveats: The study put 150 or so TCR beta chains on its list as cytomegalovirus-associated. In a later analysis, first-cohort TCR clusters were found to tend to co-occur in the 130 or so validation repertoires. The classifier reportedly diagnosed cytomegalovirus status with high specificity and sensitivity.

The CDR3 sequence is 15 residues long. Trimming took 5 bases from V and 2 from J; bases not matched to a gene: 4. Germline-derived CDR1 and CDR2 are SGHNT and YYREEE (reference sequence). The chain couples TRBV5-4 to TRBJ2-1; 10 bases align to TRBD1. Source material: PBMCs. This TCR was recovered from a woman aged 18-35 years in good health and CMV-seronegative. CDR3 in DNA: TGTGCCAGCAGTCGAGGACAGGGGGCCTACAATGAGCAGTTCTTC. It codes for CASSRGQGAYNEQFF.